This T cell receptor (beta chain) was identified in a study of CD8+ T cells in alopecia areata. Looking at the study overall: Treated patients were dosed with oral tofacitinib, taking 5 to 10 mg twice daily. Treatment with tofacitinib (6 to 18 months) was followed by 6 months off drug. Study-level results: Sharing of TCR sequences between patients (possibly for HLA-related reasons) was less clear than in mice. Researchers report lesional scalp, most notably alopecia totalis/universalis, outstripped normal scalp in clonality.

Sequencing templates came from extracted RNA that was reverse transcribed into cDNA. TCRdb keeps only in-frame clones here, not all; method: immunoSEQ multiplex PCR. The table includes 200,000 or so clones, more than 45% detected once. As concerns this clone: Its antigen is unknown.

Sequencing was performed on CD4+ T cells sorted from blood, taken at week 0. The source is a human donor with alopecia areata.

The CDR3 DNA sequence: TGTGCCAGCAGTCTAAGGACTAGCACCACCACAGATACGCAGTATTTT. It specifies CASSLRTSTTTDTQYF. The V and J genes are TRBV27 and TRBJ2-3; 8 bases fit TRBD2. Germline CDR1 MNHEY, CDR2 SMNVEV (reference sequence). The CDR3 is 16 amino acids. J gave up 2 bases and V 5 bases, and 9 bases lay outside the gene matches.